Each of the 20 T cell receptor beta chains below was sequenced from the same sample in a study of a mutant IDH1 vaccine in newly diagnosed glioma. These receptors' antigens are unknown. Time point noted: week 23, last vaccination. In the vaccine, a single dose held 300 ug of the mutant IDH1 20-mer peptide, along with topical imiquimod. Produced via immunoSEQ multiplex PCR; TCRdb's table is partial and in-frame only. The data hold tens of thousands of clones, with about nine tenths observed a single time. Here the sequenced sample was PBMCs, taken from a glioma patient whose treatment included an IDH1 peptide vaccine. Receptors were obtained from a middle-aged man with glioma.

The chain couples TRBV29-1 to TRBJ2-7; the D is unclear. This CDR3 is built from 13 residues. The ends were cut back, 5 bases at V and 0 bases at J, with 11 bases in the middle. CDR1 and CDR2 (germline): SQVTM, ANQGSEA. DNA for the CDR3: TGCAGCGTTTCGCAGTTCGGCTCCTACGAGCAGTACTTC. Amino acid sequence: CSVSQFGSYEQYF.

The rearrangement joins TRBV7-6 to TRBJ2-7; D tentatively reads TRBD1 or TRBD2 (5 bases each). V lost 5 bases, J lost 5 bases, and 13 bases lay in between. Germline loops: CDR1 SGHVS, CDR2 FNYEAQ. This CDR3 has 13 amino acids. In nucleotides, the CDR3 is TGTGCCAGCAGCCTGACCGGGACCGACGAGCAGTACTTC. Encoded protein: CASSLTGTDEQYF.

The V call is TRBV7-2, the J call TRBJ2-5, with 7 bases that match TRBD1. Trimming removed 4 bases from V and 2 bases from J; junction bases left unmatched: 7. This CDR3 comprises 15 residues. CDR1 and CDR2 from the germline V gene are SGHTA and FQGNSA. CDR3 loop: CASSSYSTGQETQYF. For the CDR3, the DNA is TGTGCCAGCAGCTCTTATTCGACAGGGCAAGAGACCCAGTACTTC.

The V gene is TRBV7-9, the J gene TRBJ2-6, with D possibly being TRBD1 (5 bases). Germline assignment: CDR1 SEHNR and CDR2 FQNEAQ (reference sequence). CDR3 length equals 16 residues. Deletions cut 8 bases from V and 3 bases from J, with 17 bases between. CDR3 sequence reads: CASGPLQAFGANVLTF. CDR3 DNA sequence: TGTGCCAGCGGACCATTACAGGCCTTTGGGGCCAACGTCCTGACTTTC.

This clone was seen a few times. V usage is TRBV7-2 and J usage is TRBJ1-1; weak D call: TRBD1 (5 bases). CDR3 length: 13 residues. CDR1 is SGHTA, CDR2 FQGNSA, per germline. The V end was cut by 4 bases, the J end by 1 base, with 7 bases between. The CDR3 sequence is CASSYDRNTEAFF. DNA of the CDR3: TGTGCCAGCAGCTACGACAGGAACACTGAAGCTTTCTTT. The whole variable domain, remainder taken from reference TRBV7-2 and TRBJ1-1, is GAGVSQSPSNKVTEKGKDVELRCDPISGHTALYWYRQSLGQGLEFLIYFQGNSAPDKSGLPSDRFSAERTGGSVSTLTIQRTQQEDSAVYLCASSYDRNTEAFFGQGTRLTVV.

This clone was seen a few times. This sequence joins TRBV13 and TRBJ2-1; tentatively, D is TRBD2 (6 bases). The length of the CDR3 is 13 residues. CDR1 is PRHDT, CDR2 FYEKMQ, per germline (reference sequence). CDR3 DNA: TGTGCGAGCGCTGGGACTTTTGGGAATGAGCAGTTCTTC. Its protein product is CASAGTFGNEQFF.

The J gene is TRBJ1-5, the V gene TRBV27; tentatively, D is TRBD1 (5 bases). V was pared by 6 bases and J by 4 bases, with 16 bases between. The CDR3 has 15 amino acids. In germline, CDR1 is MNHEY, CDR2 SMNVEV (reference sequence). CDR3: CASSPWGESNQPQHF. CDR3 nucleotide sequence: TGTGCCAGCAGCCCTTGGGGCGAATCTAATCAGCCCCAGCATTTT.

The chain joins TRBV18 to TRBJ2-7, with a tentative D call TRBD1 (5 bases). With 0 bases removed from V and 3 bases from J, the gap between germline ends came to 6 bases. The germline V gene has CDR1 KGHSH and CDR2 LQKENI. This CDR3 is built from 13 residues. The DNA for the CDR3 is TGTGCCAGCTCACCACCAGGGGACTACGAGCAGTACTTC. It is translated as CASSPPGDYEQYF.

V usage is TRBV4-1 and J usage is TRBJ2-6; D gene ambiguous. V was clipped by 6 bases and J by 0 bases, with 18 bases between them. Germline-derived CDR1 and CDR2 are MGHRA and YSYEKL. CDR3 length: 18 amino acids. The CDR3 loop is CASSLQGYSDSGANVLTF. The CDR3, as DNA: TGCGCCAGCAGTCTCCAAGGGTACTCCGACTCTGGGGCCAACGTCCTGACTTTC.

The gene calls are TRBV29-1 and TRBJ1-1; perhaps TRBD1 as D (5 bases). Germline loops: CDR1 SQVTM, CDR2 ANQGSEA. The CDR3 loop spans 10 amino acids. V lost 7 bases to trimming and J lost 5 bases, with 8 bases between them. CDR3 in amino acids: CSAQGTEAFF. CDR3 DNA sequence: TGCAGCGCCCAGGGTACTGAAGCTTTCTTT. Filled out from reference TRBV29-1 and TRBJ1-1, the complete variable domain reads SAVISQKPSRDICQRGTSLTIQCQVDSQVTMMFWYRQQPGQSLTLIATANQGSEATYESGFVIDKFPISRPNLTFSTLTVSNMSPEDSSIYLCSAQGTEAFFGQGTRLTVV.

The chain links TRBV27 to TRBJ2-7; D unclear. The germline V gene encodes CDR1 MNHEY and CDR2 SMNVEV (reference sequence). Trimming removed 4 bases at V and 3 bases at J, with 16 bases between. The CDR3 spans 15 residues. CDR3 in amino acids: CASSSSIGIFYEQYF. CDR3 DNA: TGTGCCAGCAGTTCTTCTATAGGGATTTTCTACGAGCAGTACTTC.

The CDR3 nucleotides read TGCGCCAGCAGGGTGACTAGCGGGAGTTTCTATGAGCAGTTCTTC. This codes for CASRVTSGSFYEQFF. This chain joins TRBV10-2 and TRBJ2-1, with TRBD2 matching 12 bases. This CDR3 has 15 residues. J was trimmed by 8 bases and V by 6 bases; bases with no gene match: 8. Germline lookup yields CDR1 WSHSY and CDR2 SAAADI.

The chain carries TRBV5-1 and TRBJ2-7; a weak D match, TRBD1 (6 bases). The germline V gene encodes CDR1 SGHRS and CDR2 YFSETQ. The CDR3 contains 15 residues. Trimming shortened V by 4 bases and J by 2 bases, and 16 bases separated the two germline ends. The CDR3 spells CASSPLQGIPYEQYF. In nucleotides, the CDR3 is TGCGCCAGCAGCCCGTTACAGGGAATTCCCTACGAGCAGTACTTC.

The chain combines TRBV7-9 with TRBJ1-1; perhaps TRBD1 as D (5 bases). From germline, CDR1 is SEHNR and CDR2 FQNEAQ (reference sequence). The CDR3 totals 13 residues. The V end lost 7 bases, the J end lost 0 bases, and 9 bases lay between the germline ends. The CDR3 protein is CASKQDMNTEAFF. In nucleotides, the CDR3 is TGTGCCAGCAAACAGGACATGAACACTGAAGCTTTCTTT.

This clone occurred once. This chain links TRBV7-8 with TRBJ2-7, with 10 bases that match TRBD2. Germline V gene lookup returns CDR1 SGHVS and CDR2 FQNEAQ. The CDR3 is 14 amino acids. Germline trimming cut 5 bases from V and 5 bases from J; bases unmatched to any gene: 6. CDR3 loop: CASSRLAGTNEQYF. CDR3 coding DNA: TGTGCCAGCAGCCGACTAGCGGGTACCAACGAGCAGTACTTC. The full variable domain, in which reference TRBV7-8 and TRBJ2-7 provide the parts outside the CDR3, is GAGVSQSPRYKVAKRGQDVALRCDPISGHVSLFWYQQALGQGPEFLTYFQNEAQLDKSGLPSDRFFAERPEGSVSTLKIQRTQQEDSAVYLCASSRLAGTNEQYFGPGTRLTVT.

V gene TRBV5-4 combines with J gene TRBJ2-2, with 8 positions matching TRBD2. The CDR3 runs to 14 residues. The germline gives CDR1 SGHNT, CDR2 YYREEE (reference sequence). The J segment lost 3 bases and the V segment lost 6 bases, leaving 4 bases of the junction unmatched. CDR3 sequence reads: CASTPGGHTGELFF. The CDR3 coding sequence is TGTGCCAGCACCCCGGGAGGGCACACCGGGGAGCTGTTTTTT.

The CDR3 bases are TGCGCCAGCAGCCGCAAAGGGGGGGCCCGCCAAGAGACCCAGTACTTC. Translation gives CASSRKGGARQETQYF. The chain uses TRBV4-3 and TRBJ2-5; perhaps TRBD2 as D (7 bases). Germline V gene lookup returns CDR1 LGHNA and CDR2 YSLEER. V was shortened by 4 bases and J by 1 base, with 16 bases between the two germline ends. The CDR3 is made up of 16 amino acids.

The chain joins TRBV18 to TRBJ1-4; TRBD1 aligns across 7 bases. This CDR3 spans 15 amino acids. J gave up 6 bases and V 2 bases, and 6 bases lay outside the gene matches. Germline loops: CDR1 KGHSH, CDR2 LQKENI. This CDR3 is CASSPRQGRDEKLFF. As DNA, the CDR3 is TGTGCCAGCTCACCAAGACAGGGAAGGGATGAAAAACTGTTTTTT.

V usage is TRBV5-1 and J usage is TRBJ2-2; 9 bases agree with TRBD1. V dropped 3 bases and J dropped 5; count of bases not matched to a gene: 8. This CDR3 comprises 16 residues. Germline assignment: CDR1 SGHRS and CDR2 YFSETQ. CDR3 DNA sequence: TGCGCCAGCAGCTCACAGGGGGCCGGAAGGACCGGGGAGCTGTTTTTT. Protein: CASSSQGAGRTGELFF.

The gene calls are TRBV5-1 and TRBJ2-2; D ambiguous. Germline lookup yields CDR1 SGHRS and CDR2 YFSETQ. The CDR3 contains 14 residues. V shed 2 bases and J shed 0 bases, with 5 bases lying between them. The CDR3: CASSFGSNTGELFF. CDR3 bases: TGCGCCAGCAGCTTCGGGTCGAACACCGGGGAGCTGTTTTTT.